Presented here are 9 T cell receptor beta chains from one specimen sequenced in a study of blood T cell repertoires in COVID-19. Some clones are missing from TCRdb's copy, which holds only in-frame ones; the method was immunoSEQ multiplex PCR. This repertoire shows hundreds of thousands of clones, roughly nine tenths found once; its top ten account for less than 9.5%. The sample was peripheral blood. All receptors come from a woman aged 50 to 65 with COVID-19, enrolled during active disease.

The gene calls are TRBV11-2 and TRBJ1-2, with D unclear. Trimming took off 0 bases at V and 2 bases at J, with 7 bases between the two ends. Germline loops: CDR1 SGHAT, CDR2 FQNNGV. The CDR3 loop spans 14 amino acids. The CDR3: CASSLDGQNYGYTF. The CDR3 bases are TGTGCCAGCAGCTTAGATGGGCAGAACTATGGCTACACCTTC.

J is TRBJ1-6 and V is TRBV6-6; 10 bases match TRBD1. The V gene end was trimmed by 5 bases and the J gene end by 4 bases; junction bases not matched to a gene: 14. This CDR3 contains 19 residues. Germline CDR1 MNHNY, CDR2 SVGAGI (reference sequence). The CDR3 loop reads CASSPYGTGVDPYNSPLHF. CDR3 sequence (DNA): TGTGCCAGCAGTCCTTACGGGACAGGGGTCGACCCGTATAATTCACCCCTCCACTTT.

The V gene is TRBV7-9, the J gene TRBJ1-1, with D tentatively TRBD1 (6 bases). The ends were cut back, 4 bases at V and 5 bases at J, with 17 bases in the middle. This CDR3 has 15 amino acids. Looked up from germline, CDR1 is SEHNR and CDR2 is FQNEAQ (reference sequence). CDR3 residues: CASSSQMGAQTEAFF. The CDR3 DNA is TGTGCCAGCAGCTCCCAAATGGGGGCCCAAACTGAAGCTTTCTTT.

The chain is built from TRBV28 and TRBJ1-2; tentatively, D is TRBD1 (5 bases). From germline, CDR1 is MDHEN and CDR2 SYDVKM. CDR3 length: 14 amino acids. With 6 bases removed from V and 3 bases from J, the gap between germline ends came to 14 bases. The CDR3 DNA follows: TGTGCCAGCAGACCCGCGGGGGGTGACTATGGCTACACCTTC. Amino acid sequence: CASRPAGGDYGYTF.

V gene TRBV30 combines with J gene TRBJ1-1, with D perhaps TRBD1 (6 bases). The ends were cut back, 1 base at V and 0 bases at J, with 6 bases in the middle. CDR1 and CDR2 from the germline V gene are GTSNPN and SVGIG (reference sequence). This CDR3 is 13 amino acids long. The CDR3 DNA reads TGTGCCTGGAGTGCAGGGGTGAACACTGAAGCTTTCTTT. Translation: CAWSAGVNTEAFF. The whole variable domain, remainder taken from reference TRBV30 and TRBJ1-1, is SQTIHQWPATLVQPVGSPLSLECTVEGTSNPNLYWYRQAAGRGLQLLFYSVGIGQISSEVPQNLSASRPQDRQFILSSKKLLLSDSGFYLCAWSAGVNTEAFFGQGTRLTVV.

Only a few counts were recorded for this clone. This chain links TRBV28 with TRBJ1-1; 7 nucleotides agree with TRBD1. Germline V lookup: CDR1 MDHEN, CDR2 SYDVKM. CDR3 size: 14 residues. The V gene end was trimmed by 2 bases and the J gene end by 4 bases; junction bases not matched to a gene: 4. The CDR3 nucleotides read TGTGCCAGCAGTTTACGGTCAGGGGGCACTGAAGCTTTCTTT. The encoded protein is CASSLRSGGTEAFF. The full variable domain, completed using reference TRBV28 and TRBJ1-1, is DVKVTQSSRYLVKRTGEKVFLECVQDMDHENMFWYRQDPGLGLRLIYFSYDVKMKEKGDIPEGYSVSREKKERFSLILESASTNQTSMYLCASSLRSGGTEAFFGQGTRLTVV.

The rearrangement links TRBV28 to TRBJ1-2; 9 nucleotides match TRBD1. With V trimmed by 7 bases and J by 2 bases, 5 bases remained unmatched. This CDR3 has 14 amino acids. Germline V gene data show CDR1 as MDHEN and CDR2 as SYDVKM. CDR3 DNA: TGTGCCAGCAAGGGGACAGGGTGGAACTATGGCTACACCTTC. Its protein is CASKGTGWNYGYTF.

CDR3 sequence: CASSLQGAYEQYF. In DNA form, the CDR3 reads TGTGCCAGCTCACTTCAGGGGGCCTACGAGCAGTACTTC. The chain employs TRBV18 and TRBJ2-7; TRBD1 matches 7 bases. J gave up 2 bases and V 4 bases, and 2 bases lay outside the gene matches. Germline CDR1 reads KGHSH; CDR2 reads LQKENI. This CDR3 contains 13 residues.

The chain joins TRBV19 to TRBJ2-3, with D possibly being TRBD2 (6 bases). V lost 5 bases to trimming and J lost 3 bases, with 15 bases between them. From germline, CDR1 is LNHDA and CDR2 SQIVND (reference sequence). The CDR3 covers 15 residues. The CDR3 region is CASSPRDGGTDTQYF. CDR3 nucleotides: TGTGCCAGTAGTCCCAGGGATGGAGGGACAGATACGCAGTATTTT.